The 24 T cell receptor beta chains given below trace back to one sample, sequenced in a study of radiotherapy plus CTLA-4 blockade in lung cancer. The repertoire was sequenced with immunoSEQ multiplex PCR; TCRdb's copy has only in-frame clones and lacks some. Here the sample spans approximately 73,000 clones, more than 75% being singletons. The sample was peripheral blood, taken from a patient treated with radiotherapy plus ipilimumab. Source of these receptors: a human donor with non-small cell lung cancer that progressed on radiotherapy plus ipilimumab.

This chain connects TRBV5-4 to TRBJ2-5, with D possibly called TRBD1 or TRBD2 (5 bases each). CDR3 size: 13 residues. V lost 3 bases to trimming and J lost 7 bases, with 13 bases between them. The germline V gene encodes CDR1 SGHNT and CDR2 YYREEE (reference sequence). CDR3: CASSSGGQGTQYF. The CDR3 nucleotides read TGTGCCAGCAGCTCAGGCGGGCAGGGGACCCAGTACTTC.

The chain carries TRBV5-1 and TRBJ2-3, with TRBD1 as a possible D gene (6 bases). Germline CDR1 and CDR2: SGHRS and YFSETQ. This CDR3 comprises 14 residues. Deletions cut 3 bases from V and 1 base from J, with 9 bases between. As DNA, the CDR3 is TGCGCCAGCAGCTACCCAGGGGGCACAGATACGCAGTATTTT. Translation: CASSYPGGTDTQYF. Full variable domain (missing parts from reference TRBV5-1 and TRBJ2-3): KAGVTQTPRYLIKTRGQQVTLSCSPISGHRSVSWYQQTPGQGLQFLFEYFSETQRNKGNFPGRFSGRQFSNSRSEMNVSTLELGDSALYLCASSYPGGTDTQYFGPGTRLTVL.

J is TRBJ2-1 and V is TRBV5-1; 12 bases agree with TRBD2. With V trimmed by 7 bases and J by 2 bases, 10 bases remained unmatched. The CDR3 runs 17 residues. Germline CDR1 is SGHRS and CDR2 is YFSETQ. The CDR3 DNA follows: TGCGCCAGCTCTCTAGCGGGAGGGCCCCGCGCCTACAATGAGCAGTTCTTC. Translated, it gives CASSLAGGPRAYNEQFF.

V usage is TRBV7-9 and J usage is TRBJ2-2, with D unresolved. The CDR3 spans 14 residues. V shed 3 bases and J shed 3 bases, with 8 bases lying between them. Per germline, CDR1 SEHNR and CDR2 FQNEAQ (reference sequence). CDR3: CASSFEGHTGELFF. In DNA, the CDR3 is TGTGCCAGCAGCTTTGAAGGACACACCGGGGAGCTGTTTTTT.

This clone was picked up one time. The J gene is TRBJ2-1, the V gene TRBV2, with 7 positions matching TRBD2. Germline V gene lookup returns CDR1 SNHLY and CDR2 FYNNEI. The CDR3 has 12 amino acids. Losses at the gene ends were 9 bases for V and 7 bases for J; bases not matched to a gene: 6. CDR3 amino acids: CARGTIGNEQFF. CDR3 in DNA: TGTGCCAGAGGGACTATCGGGAATGAGCAGTTCTTC.

The rearrangement links TRBV4-2 to TRBJ1-1; TRBD1 aligns across 7 bases. Per the germline V gene, CDR1 is LGHNA and CDR2 is YNFKEQ. This CDR3 spans 14 amino acids. Trimming cost V 5 bases and J 7 bases; bases outside gene matches: 10. The CDR3 DNA reads TGTGCCAGCAGCGTTACAGGGGCATTTGGTGAAGCTTTCTTT. Protein: CASSVTGAFGEAFF.

The chain employs TRBV29-1 and TRBJ2-1; TRBD2 matches 11 bases. In germline, CDR1 is SQVTM, CDR2 ANQGSEA. J was trimmed by 6 bases and V by 0 bases; bases with no gene match: 10. The CDR3 totals 17 residues. The CDR3 spells CSVEDRGSGRASNEQFF. The CDR3 nucleotides read TGCAGCGTTGAAGATCGCGGTAGCGGGAGGGCAAGCAATGAGCAGTTCTTC.

This sequence joins TRBV5-8 and TRBJ1-5; no reliable D call. Germline CDR1 is SGHTS and CDR2 is YDEGEE. The CDR3 is 15 residues long. V lost 0 bases, J lost 0 bases, and 7 bases lay in between. The CDR3 nucleotides are TGTGCCAGCAGCTTGGGGACGGCTAGCAATCAGCCCCAGCATTTT. It translates to CASSLGTASNQPQHF.

The V and J genes are TRBV7-9 and TRBJ2-7; 9 bases align to TRBD1. The CDR3 runs 15 residues. Germline trimming cut 6 bases from V and 5 bases from J; bases unmatched to any gene: 11. CDR1 SEHNR and CDR2 FQNEAQ come from the germline V gene (reference sequence). The CDR3: CASRLMDRGPHEQYF. As DNA, the CDR3 is TGTGCCAGCAGGCTCATGGACAGGGGTCCCCACGAGCAGTACTTC. The full variable domain, rest sourced from reference TRBV7-9 and TRBJ2-7, is DTGVSQNPRHKITKRGQNVTFRCDPISEHNRLYWYRQTLGQGPEFLTYFQNEAQLEKSRLLSDRFSAERPKGSFSTLEIQRTEQGDSAMYLCASRLMDRGPHEQYFGPGTRLTVT.

This sequence joins TRBV30 and TRBJ1-5, with 7 bases that match TRBD1. Germline CDR1 is GTSNPN and CDR2 is SVGIG (reference sequence). Losses at the gene ends were 2 bases for V and 7 bases for J; bases not matched to a gene: 5. The CDR3 length is 13 residues. CDR3 coding DNA: TGTGCCTGGAGTTTAACACAGGGGCAGCCCCAGCATTTT. Protein product: CAWSLTQGQPQHF. The full variable domain, in which reference TRBV30 and TRBJ1-5 provide the parts outside the CDR3, is SQTIHQWPATLVQPVGSPLSLECTVEGTSNPNLYWYRQAAGRGLQLLFYSVGIGQISSEVPQNLSASRPQDRQFILSSKKLLLSDSGFYLCAWSLTQGQPQHFGDGTRLSIL.

The CDR3 nucleotides read TGCAGCGCCCCCCTTGATTCGGGCACCGGGGAGCTGTTTTTT. Amino acid sequence: CSAPLDSGTGELFF. The chain employs TRBV29-1 and TRBJ2-2, with D uncertain. The V end was cut by 7 bases, the J end by 4 bases, with 16 bases between. The CDR3 has 14 residues. From germline, CDR1 is SQVTM and CDR2 ANQGSEA.

This clone was seen just once. The chain combines TRBV2 with TRBJ1-1, with D perhaps matching TRBD1 (6 bases). Germline-derived CDR1 and CDR2 are SNHLY and FYNNEI. This CDR3 is 14 amino acids long. Trimming left V 6 bases short and J 4 bases short, with 15 bases between. The CDR3 DNA sequence: TGTGCCAGCAGCCTTTTACAGGGTGGCACTGAAGCTTTCTTT. Its translation: CASSLLQGGTEAFF.

The rearrangement links TRBV5-1 to TRBJ2-6, with 8 bases aligning to TRBD1. After removal of 0 bases from V and 0 bases from J, the junction contained 2 bases not matched to a gene. Germline V gene sequence: CDR1 SGHRS, CDR2 YFSETQ. This CDR3 region has 17 residues. CDR3: CASSLAGQGSGANVLTF. CDR3 nucleotide sequence: TGCGCCAGCAGCTTGGCTGGACAGGGCTCTGGGGCCAACGTCCTGACTTTC.

V is TRBV2 and J is TRBJ2-7; D is possibly TRBD1 (5 bases). The CDR3 is made up of 11 amino acids. Germline V gives CDR1 SNHLY, CDR2 FYNNEI. For the CDR3, the DNA is TGTGCCAGCAGTGCCATGGACACCATGATCGTC. Translating it yields CASSAMDTMIV.

J is TRBJ2-7 and V is TRBV6-1; D not resolved. Germline V gives CDR1 MNHNS, CDR2 SASEGT. V was clipped by 6 bases and J by 3 bases, with 12 bases between them. This CDR3 spans 13 amino acids. The CDR3 spells CASRKGLNYEQYV. The CDR3 nucleotides read TGTGCCAGCAGAAAAGGCCTGAACTACGAGCAGTACGTC.

This clone was detected once. The chain couples TRBV2 to TRBJ2-7; D is undetermined. The ends were cut back, 3 bases at V and 3 bases at J, with 3 bases in the middle. The CDR3 consists of 11 residues. CDR1 SNHLY and CDR2 FYNNEI come from the germline V gene. The DNA of the CDR3 is TGTGCCAGCAGTGACAACTACGAGCAGTACGTC. It encodes CASSDNYEQYV.

This chain joins TRBV6-6 and TRBJ2-1; 10 nucleotides line up with TRBD2. The CDR3 runs to 15 residues. After removal of 6 bases from V and 6 bases from J, the junction contained 8 bases not matched to a gene. Germline-derived CDR1 and CDR2 are MNHNY and SVGAGI (reference sequence). The CDR3 reads CASRSSGREVNEQFF. The CDR3 DNA reads TGTGCCAGCAGATCTAGCGGGAGAGAGGTCAATGAGCAGTTCTTC.

The genes are TRBV15 and TRBJ2-1, with TRBD2 identical over 7 bases. The CDR3 extends over 18 amino acids. Losses at the gene ends were 1 base for V and 0 bases for J; bases not matched to a gene: 9. The germline V gene has CDR1 LNHNV and CDR2 YYDKDF (reference sequence). CDR3 region: CATSRAPGGGISYNEQFF. Here the CDR3 DNA reads TGTGCCACCAGCAGAGCCCCTGGGGGGGGGATCTCCTACAATGAGCAGTTCTTC.

In this sample, this clone turned up once. The CDR3 is CATGLAGEETQYF. The CDR3 DNA follows: TGTGCCACAGGACTAGCGGGAGAGGAGACCCAGTACTTC. The chain combines TRBV10-3 with TRBJ2-5, with 13 bases matching TRBD2. The CDR3 is 13 amino acids. Trimming removed 10 bases from V and 5 bases from J; junction bases left unmatched: 4. Looked up from germline, CDR1 is ENHRY and CDR2 is SYGVKD.

The rearrangement uses TRBV4-1 and TRBJ1-2, with 10 bases matching TRBD1. The V segment lost 2 bases and the J segment 8 bases; nucleotides outside the gene matches: 5. Germline loops: CDR1 MGHRA, CDR2 YSYEKL. CDR3 length equals 14 residues. The CDR3 sequence is CASSQTGTGDGYTF. CDR3 coding DNA: TGCGCCAGCAGCCAAACCGGGACAGGGGACGGCTACACCTTC.

V and J are TRBV18 and TRBJ2-7, with 11 bases that match TRBD2. The length of the CDR3 is 14 residues. In germline, CDR1 is KGHSH, CDR2 LQKENI. Trimming removed 6 bases from V and 1 base from J; junction bases left unmatched: 2. CDR3 in amino acids: CASSRLAGSYEQYF. The CDR3 DNA reads as TGTGCCAGCTCCAGACTAGCGGGATCCTACGAGCAGTACTTC.

This sequence joins TRBV12-5 and TRBJ1-1; maybe TRBD1 (5 bases). The CDR3 totals 15 residues. In germline, CDR1 is LGHNT, CDR2 FRNRAP. The V and J ends lost 0 bases and 2 bases respectively, with 10 bases between them. In nucleotides, the CDR3 is TGTGCTAGTGGTTTGGTCGGGGGAACTAACACTGAAGCTTTCTTT. Its protein product is CASGLVGGTNTEAFF.

About this clone itself: Germline and junction disagree at one end, which may indicate a read error. The chain recombines TRBV7-7 with TRBJ2-5; unclear D gene. The length of the CDR3 is 13 residues. Germline V gene lookup returns CDR1 SSHAT and CDR2 FNYEAQ (reference sequence). CDR3: CASSLGIRETQYF. The CDR3 coding sequence is TGTGCTAGCAGCTTAGGGATCCGAGAGACCCAGTACTTC. The whole variable domain, remainder taken from reference TRBV7-7 and TRBJ2-5, is GAGVSQSPRYKVTKRGQDVTLRCDPISSHATLYWYQQALGQGPEFLTYFNYEAQPDKSGLPSDRFSAERPEGSISTLTIQRTEQRDSAMYRCASSLGIRETQYFGPGTRLLVL.

The V gene is TRBV19, the J gene TRBJ2-1, with D possibly matching TRBD2 (5 bases). V gave up 6 bases and J gave up 5 bases, with 14 bases separating them. Germline V gene lookup returns CDR1 LNHDA and CDR2 SQIVND (reference sequence). The length of the CDR3 is 14 residues. CDR3 in amino acids: CASRTRGWHNEQFF. CDR3 DNA sequence: TGTGCCAGTAGGACCAGAGGGTGGCACAATGAGCAGTTCTTC.